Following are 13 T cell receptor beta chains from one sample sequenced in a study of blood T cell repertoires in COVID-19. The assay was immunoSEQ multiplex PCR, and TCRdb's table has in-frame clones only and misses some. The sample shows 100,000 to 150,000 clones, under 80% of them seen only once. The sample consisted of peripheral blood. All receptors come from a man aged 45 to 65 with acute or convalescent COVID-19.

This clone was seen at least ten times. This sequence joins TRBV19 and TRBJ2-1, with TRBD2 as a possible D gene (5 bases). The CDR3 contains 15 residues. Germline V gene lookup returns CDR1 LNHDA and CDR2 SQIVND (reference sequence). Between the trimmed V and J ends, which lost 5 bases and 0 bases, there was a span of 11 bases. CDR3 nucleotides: TGTGCCAGTAGTCTCGAGGGAAGCTCCTACAATGAGCAGTTCTTC. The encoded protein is CASSLEGSSYNEQFF. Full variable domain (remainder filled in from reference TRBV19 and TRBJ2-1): DGGITQSPKYLFRKEGQNVTLSCEQNLNHDAMYWYRQDPGQGLRLIYYSQIVNDFQKGDIAEGYSVSREKKESFPLTVTSAQKNPTAFYLCASSLEGSSYNEQFFGPGTRLTVL.

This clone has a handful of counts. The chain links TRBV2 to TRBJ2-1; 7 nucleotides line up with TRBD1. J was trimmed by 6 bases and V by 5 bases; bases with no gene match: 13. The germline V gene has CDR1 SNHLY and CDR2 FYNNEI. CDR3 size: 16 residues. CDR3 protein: CASSLHRGAIGNEQFF. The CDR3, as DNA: TGTGCCAGCAGTCTACACAGGGGTGCTATCGGCAATGAGCAGTTCTTC.

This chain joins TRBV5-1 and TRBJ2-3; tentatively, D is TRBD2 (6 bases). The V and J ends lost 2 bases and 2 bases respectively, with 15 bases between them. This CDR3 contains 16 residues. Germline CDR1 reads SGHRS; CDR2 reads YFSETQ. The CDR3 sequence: CASSFAGLGTTDTQYF. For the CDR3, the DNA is TGCGCCAGCAGCTTTGCGGGACTCGGGACCACAGATACGCAGTATTTT. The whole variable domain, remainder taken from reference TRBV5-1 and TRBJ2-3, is KAGVTQTPRYLIKTRGQQVTLSCSPISGHRSVSWYQQTPGQGLQFLFEYFSETQRNKGNFPGRFSGRQFSNSRSEMNVSTLELGDSALYLCASSFAGLGTTDTQYFGPGTRLTVL.

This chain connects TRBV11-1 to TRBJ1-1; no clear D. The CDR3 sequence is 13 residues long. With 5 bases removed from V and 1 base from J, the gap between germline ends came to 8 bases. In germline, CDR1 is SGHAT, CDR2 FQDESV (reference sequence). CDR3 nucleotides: TGTGCCAGCAGCCTGCGACAGAACACTGAAGCTTTCTTT. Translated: CASSLRQNTEAFF.

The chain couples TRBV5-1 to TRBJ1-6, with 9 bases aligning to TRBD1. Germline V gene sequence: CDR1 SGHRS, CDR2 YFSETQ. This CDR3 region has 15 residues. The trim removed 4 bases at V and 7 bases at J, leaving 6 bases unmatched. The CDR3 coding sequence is TGCGCCAGCAGCCTAGCCGACAGGGGGAATTCACCCCTCCACTTT. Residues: CASSLADRGNSPLHF.

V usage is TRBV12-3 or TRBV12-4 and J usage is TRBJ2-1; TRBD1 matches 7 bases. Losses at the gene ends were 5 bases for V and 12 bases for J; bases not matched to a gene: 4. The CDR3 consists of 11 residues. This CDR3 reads CASSPRDRQFF. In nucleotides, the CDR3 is TGTGCCAGCAGTCCCCGGGACAGGCAGTTCTTC.

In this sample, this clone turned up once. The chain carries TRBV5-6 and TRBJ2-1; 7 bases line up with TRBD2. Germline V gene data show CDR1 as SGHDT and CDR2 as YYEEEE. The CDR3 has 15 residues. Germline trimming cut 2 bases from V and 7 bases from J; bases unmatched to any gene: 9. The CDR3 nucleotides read TGTGCCAGCAGCTTTCTCAGCGGGGATCGGAATGAGCAGTTCTTC. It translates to CASSFLSGDRNEQFF.

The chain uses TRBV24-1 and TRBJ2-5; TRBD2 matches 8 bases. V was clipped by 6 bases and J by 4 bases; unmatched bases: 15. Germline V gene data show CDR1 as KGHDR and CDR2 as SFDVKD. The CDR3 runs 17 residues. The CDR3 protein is CATSLSAGGGVGETQYF. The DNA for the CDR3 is TGTGCCACCAGTCTGTCTGCGGGAGGAGGGGTGGGAGAGACCCAGTACTTC.

The CDR3 DNA follows: TGTGCCTGCCGGGACAGGGACGGTCAGCCCCAGCATTTT. Protein: CACRDRDGQPQHF. The chain joins TRBV30 to TRBJ1-5; 9 bases line up with TRBD1. Per the germline V gene, CDR1 is GTSNPN and CDR2 is SVGIG (reference sequence). The CDR3 contains 13 residues. After removal of 6 bases from V and 6 bases from J, the junction contained 6 bases not matched to a gene.

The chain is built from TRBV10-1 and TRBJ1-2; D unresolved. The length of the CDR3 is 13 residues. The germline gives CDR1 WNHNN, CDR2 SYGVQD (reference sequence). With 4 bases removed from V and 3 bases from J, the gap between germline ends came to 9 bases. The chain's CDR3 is CASSAGRDYGYTF. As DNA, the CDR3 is TGCGCCAGCAGTGCAGGTCGAGACTATGGCTACACCTTC.

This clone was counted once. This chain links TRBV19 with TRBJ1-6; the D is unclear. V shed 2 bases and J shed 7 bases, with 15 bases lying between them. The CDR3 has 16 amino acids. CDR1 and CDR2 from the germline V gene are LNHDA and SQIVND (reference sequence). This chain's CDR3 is CASSISTGSPNSPLHF. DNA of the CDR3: TGTGCCAGTAGTATATCCACCGGGTCTCCGAATTCACCCCTCCACTTT.

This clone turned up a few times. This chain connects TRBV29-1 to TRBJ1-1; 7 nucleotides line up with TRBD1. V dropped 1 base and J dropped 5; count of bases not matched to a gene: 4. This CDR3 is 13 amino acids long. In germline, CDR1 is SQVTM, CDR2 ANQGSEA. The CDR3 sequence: CSVEGNRGTEAFF. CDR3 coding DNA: TGCAGCGTTGAAGGGAACAGGGGAACTGAAGCTTTCTTT.

For the CDR3, the DNA is TGTGCCAGCAGCTCCTACAGGGGAGAGACCCAGTACTTC. Its protein product is CASSSYRGETQYF. This sequence joins TRBV7-3 and TRBJ2-5; TRBD1 matches at 7 bases. The ends lost 4 bases at V and 4 bases at J; junction bases unmatched: 3. CDR1 is SGHTA, CDR2 FQGTGA, per germline. The CDR3 length is 13 residues.